This entry features one TCR beta chain sequence. The rectum was sampled with one to two pinch biopsies at colonoscopy. This entry belongs to a study of pediatric ulcerative colitis. Method: immunoSEQ multiplex PCR; TCRdb's copy keeps in-frame clones and lacks some. The repertoire holds about 40,000 clones, with roughly 82% as singletons. This CDR3 has 16 residues. From germline, CDR1 is SGHRS and CDR2 YFSETQ. Trimming shortened V by 1 base and J by 0 bases, and 10 bases separated the two germline ends. The clonotype comes from a boy aged 5-17 years with severe ulcerative colitis. V gene TRBV5-1 combines with J gene TRBJ2-2; D is unclear. The source material was gut tissue. CDR3 region: CASSLFAFANTGELFF. DNA for the CDR3: TGCGCCAGCAGCTTGTTTGCATTCGCGAACACCGGGGAGCTGTTTTTT.